The 24 T cell receptor beta chains in this list originate from one sample, sequenced in a study of blood T cell repertoires in COVID-19. Profiling relied on immunoSEQ multiplex PCR, and the TCRdb table lists in-frame clones only, not all of them. The sample lists about 90,000 clones, around three quarters occurring once. The sequenced sample consisted of peripheral blood. The receptors shown here come from a woman aged 70-85 years with acute or convalescent COVID-19.

J is TRBJ2-5 and V is TRBV5-6; TRBD2 agrees at 8 bases. There are 15 residues in the CDR3. Germline V gives CDR1 SGHDT, CDR2 YYEEEE. The J segment lost 5 bases and the V segment lost 4 bases, leaving 10 bases of the junction unmatched. CDR3 in amino acids: CASSTSGTSSETQYF. The CDR3 DNA is TGTGCCAGCAGCACCTCCGGGACTAGTTCGGAGACCCAGTACTTC.

This clone has only one observation. The chain uses TRBV28 and TRBJ2-7; 10 nucleotides agree with TRBD1. Losses at the gene ends were 3 bases for V and 3 bases for J; bases not matched to a gene: 8. Germline CDR1 reads MDHEN; CDR2 reads SYDVKM. CDR3 size: 16 residues. CDR3 sequence: CASSFYRTGGNYEQYF. CDR3 sequence (DNA): TGTGCCAGCAGTTTCTACCGGACAGGGGGGAACTACGAGCAGTACTTC.

The rearrangement links TRBV28 to TRBJ2-3, with a weak D call TRBD2 (6 bases). Deletions cut 1 base from V and 2 bases from J, with 19 bases between. Germline V gives CDR1 MDHEN, CDR2 SYDVKM. The CDR3 loop spans 18 amino acids. The DNA of the CDR3 is TGTGCCAGCAGTTTATTGGAGGGGCTAGCTACTAACACAGATACGCAGTATTTT. It encodes CASSLLEGLATNTDTQYF.

J is TRBJ1-1 and V is TRBV2; D uncertain. CDR3 length: 13 amino acids. Germline lookup yields CDR1 SNHLY and CDR2 FYNNEI. Trimming took off 4 bases at V and 0 bases at J, with 6 bases between the two ends. The chain's CDR3 is CASSVKLNTEAFF. In DNA form, the CDR3 reads TGTGCCAGCAGTGTTAAATTGAACACTGAAGCTTTCTTT.

V gene TRBV6-6 combines with J gene TRBJ1-6; D not resolved. The CDR3 is 14 amino acids. Trimming took off 0 bases at V and 7 bases at J, with 7 bases between the two ends. Germline CDR1 reads MNHNY; CDR2 reads SVGAGI (reference sequence). CDR3 loop: CASSYSSTNSPLHF. The CDR3 coding sequence is TGTGCCAGCAGTTACTCGTCAACAAATTCACCCCTCCACTTT.

CDR3 in amino acids: CAWSVRSYEQYF. The DNA of the CDR3 is TGTGCCTGGAGTGTACGGAGCTACGAGCAGTACTTC. This chain joins TRBV30 and TRBJ2-7; no clear D. Germline loops: CDR1 GTSNPN, CDR2 SVGIG (reference sequence). Deletions cut 0 bases from V and 3 bases from J, with 6 bases between. The CDR3 consists of 12 residues.

This clone was counted between two and nine times. J is TRBJ1-3 and V is TRBV5-8; perhaps TRBD1 as D (6 bases). This CDR3 is 16 amino acids long. Trimming removed 3 bases at V and 3 bases at J, with 16 bases between. Germline lookup yields CDR1 SGHTS and CDR2 YDEGEE. CDR3 coding DNA: TGTGCCAGCAGCTGGACCCAGGGGTCTTTTGGAAACACCATATATTTT. This sequence encodes CASSWTQGSFGNTIYF.

Points on this clone: A read error may account for a junction end that differs from germline. The gene calls are TRBV30 and TRBJ2-2; possibly TRBD1 for D (6 bases). Germline lookup yields CDR1 GTSNPN and CDR2 SVGIG (reference sequence). The CDR3 sequence is 13 residues long. The DNA for the CDR3 is TGCGAGCTCAGGGGAACGAACACCGGGGAGCTGTTTTTT. Its protein is CELRGTNTGELFF.

The V gene is TRBV5-1, the J gene TRBJ2-1; 7 bases are shared with TRBD1. CDR3 length: 15 residues. V dropped 4 bases and J dropped 3; count of bases not matched to a gene: 7. CDR1 is SGHRS and CDR2 is YFSETQ in the germline V gene. CDR3 sequence reads: CASSPSGTDYNEQFF. CDR3 in DNA: TGCGCCAGCAGCCCGTCCGGGACAGACTACAATGAGCAGTTCTTC.

This clone was picked up one time. The gene calls are TRBV2 and TRBJ2-1; 7 bases align to TRBD2. The CDR3 totals 15 residues. V shed 2 bases, J shed 3 bases, and the junction held 4 bases outside the gene matches. From germline, CDR1 is SNHLY and CDR2 FYNNEI. As DNA, the CDR3 is TGTGCCAGCAGTGAAATCGGCGGGAGCTACAATGAGCAGTTCTTC. This translates into CASSEIGGSYNEQFF. The whole variable domain, remainder taken from reference TRBV2 and TRBJ2-1, is EPEVTQTPSHQVTQMGQEVILRCVPISNHLYFYWYRQILGQKVEFLVSFYNNEISEKSEIFDDQFSVERPDGSNFTLKIRSTKLEDSAMYFCASSEIGGSYNEQFFGPGTRLTVL.

V gene TRBV9 combines with J gene TRBJ1-2; D is undetermined. The CDR3 length is 15 residues. CDR1 and CDR2 from the germline V gene are SGDLS and YYNGEE. Trimming shortened V by 0 bases and J by 1 base, and 10 bases separated the two germline ends. The CDR3 spells CASSVARNRNYGYTF. The CDR3 nucleotides are TGTGCCAGCAGCGTAGCCAGGAATCGTAACTATGGCTACACCTTC.

This sequence joins TRBV6-2 or TRBV6-3 and TRBJ2-5, with TRBD2 as a possible D gene (6 bases). Germline-derived CDR1 and CDR2 are MNHEY and SVGEGT. V lost 2 bases and J lost 3, with 7 bases in between. This CDR3 has 13 residues. The CDR3 DNA reads TGTGCCAGCAGTTACAGACTAGAAGAGACCCAGTACTTC. Amino acids: CASSYRLEETQYF.

The V and J genes are TRBV19 and TRBJ2-3; a weak D match, TRBD1 (5 bases). The V end lost 4 bases, the J end lost 11 bases, and 10 bases lay between the germline ends. Germline V CDR1 and CDR2: LNHDA, SQIVND (reference sequence). This CDR3 contains 11 residues. The CDR3 region is CASSTKGQQYF. The CDR3, as DNA: TGTGCCAGTAGTACGAAAGGACAGCAGTATTTT.

This rearrangement joins TRBV2 to TRBJ2-2; 7 nucleotides line up with TRBD1. Germline loops: CDR1 SNHLY, CDR2 FYNNEI. The J segment lost 5 bases and the V segment lost 7 bases, leaving 7 bases of the junction unmatched. This CDR3 region has 14 residues. Here the CDR3 DNA reads TGTGCCAGCAAAGACAGGGTGTCAACCGGGGAGCTGTTTTTT. Residues: CASKDRVSTGELFF. Together with reference TRBV2 and TRBJ2-2, the CDR3 gives the full variable domain: EPEVTQTPSHQVTQMGQEVILRCVPISNHLYFYWYRQILGQKVEFLVSFYNNEISEKSEIFDDQFSVERPDGSNFTLKIRSTKLEDSAMYFCASKDRVSTGELFFGEGSRLTVL.

The table lists this clone with a few counts. The CDR3 spells CASSFYSGEKLFF. The CDR3 nucleotides read TGTGCCAGCAGCTTCTATTCGGGGGAAAAACTGTTTTTT. The V gene is TRBV7-9, the J gene TRBJ1-4, with D hard to call. Per germline, CDR1 SEHNR and CDR2 FQNEAQ (reference sequence). Trimming took off 3 bases at V and 8 bases at J, with 10 bases between the two ends. The CDR3 is made up of 13 amino acids.

The chain carries TRBV19 and TRBJ2-3, with D maybe TRBD2 (6 bases). V was pared by 4 bases and J by 0 bases, with 11 bases between. Germline assignment: CDR1 LNHDA and CDR2 SQIVND (reference sequence). The CDR3 totals 15 residues. CDR3 amino acids: CASSKPGVSTDTQYF. In nucleotides, the CDR3 is TGTGCCAGTAGTAAACCGGGGGTAAGCACAGATACGCAGTATTTT.

The J gene is TRBJ1-5, the V gene TRBV27; a weak D match, TRBD1 (5 bases). The CDR3 sequence is 15 residues long. V shed 6 bases and J shed 0 bases, with 12 bases lying between them. The germline CDR1 and CDR2 sequences are MNHEY and SMNVEV (reference sequence). CDR3 coding DNA: TGTGCCAGCAGGCAGGGCACATATAGCAATCAGCCCCAGCATTTT. It is translated as CASRQGTYSNQPQHF.

This chain joins TRBV2 and TRBJ1-3, with a weak D call TRBD1 (5 bases). This CDR3 contains 13 residues. Trimming took off 10 bases at V and 2 bases at J, with 12 bases between the two ends. Germline CDR1 is SNHLY and CDR2 is FYNNEI. CDR3 in amino acids: CATYGGTGNTIYF. Here the CDR3 DNA reads TGTGCCACCTACGGGGGGACTGGAAACACCATATATTTT.

V is TRBV28 and J is TRBJ1-6; D might be TRBD1 (5 bases). Germline V gene sequence: CDR1 MDHEN, CDR2 SYDVKM. V shed 8 bases and J shed 10 bases, with 18 bases lying between them. The CDR3 loop spans 14 amino acids. DNA of the CDR3: TGTGCCAGCCTCCCTTGGGGGGAGGGATCACCCCTCCACTTT. It encodes CASLPWGEGSPLHF.

The CDR3 nucleotides read TGTGCCAGCAGCGTAGTGGACATATCAGGAGCACCCCTCCACTTT. It encodes CASSVVDISGAPLHF. V gene TRBV9 combines with J gene TRBJ1-6; a weak D match, TRBD1 (5 bases). V was trimmed by 0 bases and J by 11 bases, leaving 15 bases between them. This CDR3 is 15 amino acids long. Germline-derived CDR1 and CDR2 are SGDLS and YYNGEE.

J is TRBJ1-5 and V is TRBV6-1; the D gene is possibly TRBD1 (6 bases). The CDR3 sequence is 15 residues long. Germline CDR1 MNHNS, CDR2 SASEGT. Between the trimmed V and J ends, which lost 3 bases and 0 bases, there was a span of 9 bases. The CDR3 nucleotides are TGTGCCAGCAGTGATGGCAGGGGTAGCAATCAGCCCCAGCATTTT. It translates to CASSDGRGSNQPQHF.

The chain uses TRBV6-2 or TRBV6-3 and TRBJ2-2; no definite D call. V gave up 6 bases and J gave up 1 base, with 6 bases separating them. CDR1 is MNHEY, CDR2 SVGEGT, per germline. CDR3 length: 13 amino acids. CDR3 region: CASSTGNTGELFF. DNA of the CDR3: TGTGCCAGCAGCACTGGGAACACCGGGGAGCTGTTTTTT.

This chain connects TRBV5-5 to TRBJ1-1, with 11 bases lining up with TRBD1. Unmatched junction bases numbered 10, after V lost 5 bases and J lost 7 bases. The CDR3 contains 15 residues. CDR1 and CDR2 from the germline V gene are SGHKS and YYEKEE (reference sequence). CDR3 sequence reads: CASRYSGTGGGEAFF. The CDR3 nucleotides are TGTGCCAGCAGATATTCCGGGACAGGGGGTGGTGAAGCTTTCTTT.

The rearrangement links TRBV6-2 or TRBV6-3 to TRBJ2-5, with TRBD1 as a possible D gene (6 bases). Trimming removed 4 bases at V and 2 bases at J, with 11 bases between. The germline V gene encodes CDR1 MNHEY and CDR2 SVGEGT. CDR3 length equals 14 residues. CDR3 in DNA: TGTGCCAGCAGTTCATGGACAGCGCAAGAGACCCAGTACTTC. Its protein is CASSSWTAQETQYF.